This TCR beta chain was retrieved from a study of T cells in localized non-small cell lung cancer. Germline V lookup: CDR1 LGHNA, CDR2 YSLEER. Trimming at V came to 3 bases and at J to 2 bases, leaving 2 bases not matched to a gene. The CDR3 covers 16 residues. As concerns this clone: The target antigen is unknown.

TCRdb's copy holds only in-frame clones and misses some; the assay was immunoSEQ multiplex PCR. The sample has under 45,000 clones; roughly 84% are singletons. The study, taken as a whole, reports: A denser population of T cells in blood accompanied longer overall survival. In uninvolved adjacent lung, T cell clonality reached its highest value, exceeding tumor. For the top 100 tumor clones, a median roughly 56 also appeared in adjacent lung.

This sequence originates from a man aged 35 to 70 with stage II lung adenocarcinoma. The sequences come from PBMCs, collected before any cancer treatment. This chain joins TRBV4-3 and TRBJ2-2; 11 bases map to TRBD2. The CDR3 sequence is CASSQGTSGNTGELFF. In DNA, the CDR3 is TGCGCCAGCAGCCAGGGGACTAGCGGAAACACCGGGGAGCTGTTTTTT.